This T cell receptor (beta chain) originates from a study of blood T cell repertoires in COVID-19. Germline V gives CDR1 SEHNR, CDR2 FQNEAQ (reference sequence). This CDR3 has 13 amino acids. The V end was cut by 2 bases, the J end by 6 bases, with 7 bases between. Sequenced by immunoSEQ multiplex PCR; TCRdb stores in-frame clones only, minus some. The sample consists of about 55,000 clones, approximately 88% of them appearing once. The genes are TRBV7-9 and TRBJ1-4; D unresolved. The sequenced sample was peripheral blood. The source is a middle-aged man with COVID-19, enrolled during active disease. The CDR3 DNA reads TGTGCCAGCAGCTTACCCGGGGATGAAAAACTGTTTTTT. It yields the protein CASSLPGDEKLFF.